This T cell receptor (beta chain) was sequenced in a study of Tregs in tolerant kidney transplant recipients. Notes on the study in general: Some patients' samples used different primers over time, so nucleotide sequences weren't comparable. Expanding Tregs on activated donor B cells appeared to best identify donor-specific TCRbeta clones. Biological reproducibility was not directly addressed in this study.

The CDR3 loop spans 14 amino acids. Germline CDR1 and CDR2: LNHDA and SQIVND (reference sequence). V lost 3 bases to trimming and J lost 2 bases, with 8 bases between them. Regarding this clone: Its cognate antigen is unknown.

Unstimulated Tregs (CD4+CD25+CD127-) and CD4+CD25- non-Tregs were sorted from PBMCs. Sequencing was performed with immunoSEQ multiplex PCR; in TCRdb, only in-frame clones are kept and a portion is missing. The sample yields fewer than 80,000 clones, 95% to 98% seen once. The sequence was obtained from a human donor who received a combined kidney and bone marrow transplant. The chain employs TRBV19 and TRBJ1-3; D possibly corresponds to TRBD1 (5 bases). Source: Tregs from blood, taken before the transplant. CDR3 DNA: TGTGCCAGTAGTATTCAAGGGGCTGGAAACACCATATATTTT. Its translation: CASSIQGAGNTIYF. The variable domain in full, with the rest retrieved from reference TRBV19 and TRBJ1-3, is DGGITQSPKYLFRKEGQNVTLSCEQNLNHDAMYWYRQDPGQGLRLIYYSQIVNDFQKGDIAEGYSVSREKKESFPLTVTSAQKNPTAFYLCASSIQGAGNTIYFGEGSWLTVV.